The T cell receptor beta chain described here comes from a study of blood T cell repertoires in COVID-19. About the study: Donors in the United States, Italy and Spain gave samples during acute or convalescent COVID-19. T cells, B-cell-depleted T cells, or PBMCs supplied cDNA or gDNA.

Per the study methods: Estimation of nucleated cell counts was performed using reference gene primer amplification. TCRdb's copy holds only in-frame clones and misses some; the assay was immunoSEQ multiplex PCR. V and J calls and clone size follow that table, whereas D and trimming were derived from the DNA. Among some 41,000 clones, more than 90% were seen once, and the ten largest hold over 5%. V lost 5 bases to trimming and J lost 2 bases; unmatched junction nucleotides: 5. The CDR3 is 15 amino acids. Germline V gene lookup returns CDR1 LNHNV and CDR2 YYDKDF (reference sequence). The V gene is TRBV15, the J gene TRBJ2-2, with 7 positions matching TRBD1. The sequenced material came from peripheral blood. The origin of this receptor is a human donor in a cohort sampled during active COVID-19. The CDR3 sequence: CATSGGQTNTGELFF. The CDR3 nucleotides read TGTGCCACCAGCGGGGGACAGACTAACACCGGGGAGCTGTTTTTT.